These 4 T cell receptor beta chains were sequenced from one sample in a study of blood T cell repertoires in COVID-19. Repertoires were generated with immunoSEQ multiplex PCR, while TCRdb's copy carries only in-frame clones and drops some. The sample lists approximately 100,000 clones, roughly nine tenths seen once, with approximately 15% in the top ten. Sequenced input: peripheral blood. The receptors were gathered from a man aged 50-59 years with acute or convalescent COVID-19.

Comment on this clone: Other nucleotide sequences in the sample specify the same CDR3. The rearrangement joins TRBV5-6 to TRBJ2-5; D is undetermined. Germline V gene lookup returns CDR1 SGHDT and CDR2 YYEEEE. The CDR3 spans 17 residues. Trimming left V 3 bases short and J 2 bases short, with 20 bases between. DNA of the CDR3: TGTGCCAGCAGCTCCTCTAAATCACGACTCGATCAAGAGACCCAGTACTTC. This sequence encodes CASSSSKSRLDQETQYF.

The V gene is TRBV7-9, the J gene TRBJ1-4, with 9 positions matching TRBD1. The CDR3 runs to 15 residues. CDR1 SEHNR and CDR2 FQNEAQ come from the germline V gene (reference sequence). With V trimmed by 4 bases and J by 7 bases, 7 bases remained unmatched. Here the CDR3 reads CASSYPGQGTEKLFF. In nucleotides, the CDR3 is TGTGCCAGCAGCTATCCGGGACAGGGAACTGAAAAACTGTTTTTT.

This clone was seen a handful of times. The V and J genes are TRBV19 and TRBJ2-2, with 7 bases that match TRBD1. The J segment lost 0 bases and the V segment lost 7 bases, leaving 8 bases of the junction unmatched. The CDR3 extends over 16 amino acids. Germline-derived CDR1 and CDR2 are LNHDA and SQIVND (reference sequence). CDR3 residues: CASTHLGQPNTGELFF. The CDR3 DNA follows: TGTGCCAGTACTCACTTGGGACAGCCGAACACCGGGGAGCTGTTTTTT. Based on the CDR3 plus reference TRBV19 and TRBJ2-2, the full variable domain is DGGITQSPKYLFRKEGQNVTLSCEQNLNHDAMYWYRQDPGQGLRLIYYSQIVNDFQKGDIAEGYSVSREKKESFPLTVTSAQKNPTAFYLCASTHLGQPNTGELFFGEGSRLTVL.

The rearrangement links TRBV4-1 to TRBJ2-3; 13 bases are shared with TRBD2. CDR1 and CDR2 (germline): MGHRA, YSYEKL. Trimming took 1 base from V and 2 from J; bases not matched to a gene: 12. The CDR3 consists of 20 residues. DNA for the CDR3: TGCGCCAGCAGCCAAGTCCTTGTACTCGGACTAGCGGGGGACACAGATACGCAGTATTTT. Its translation: CASSQVLVLGLAGDTDTQYF.